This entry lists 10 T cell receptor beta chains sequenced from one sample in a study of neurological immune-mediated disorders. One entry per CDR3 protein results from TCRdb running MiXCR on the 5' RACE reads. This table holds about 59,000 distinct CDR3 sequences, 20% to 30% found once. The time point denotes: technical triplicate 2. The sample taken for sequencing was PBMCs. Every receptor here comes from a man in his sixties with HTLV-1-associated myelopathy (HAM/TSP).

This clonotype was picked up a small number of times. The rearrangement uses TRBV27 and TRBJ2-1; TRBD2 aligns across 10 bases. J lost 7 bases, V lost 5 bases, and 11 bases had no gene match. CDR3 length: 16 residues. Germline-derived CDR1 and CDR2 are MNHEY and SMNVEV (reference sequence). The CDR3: CASSQGLAGVRNEQFF. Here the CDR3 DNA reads TGTGCCAGCAGTCAAGGGCTAGCGGGAGTGCGAAATGAGCAGTTCTTC.

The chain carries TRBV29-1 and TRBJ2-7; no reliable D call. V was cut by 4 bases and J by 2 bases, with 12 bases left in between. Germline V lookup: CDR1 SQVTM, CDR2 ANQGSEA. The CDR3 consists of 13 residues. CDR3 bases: TGCAGCGTTGTGGGCCCGGTTACCTACGAGCAGTACTTC. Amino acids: CSVVGPVTYEQYF.

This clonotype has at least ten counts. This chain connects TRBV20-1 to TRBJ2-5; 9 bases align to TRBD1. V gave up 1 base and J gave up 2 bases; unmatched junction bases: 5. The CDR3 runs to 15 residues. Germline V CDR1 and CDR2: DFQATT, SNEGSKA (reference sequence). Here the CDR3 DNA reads TGCAGTGCTAGAGCCCCCGACAGGGGGCAAGAGACCCAGTACTTC. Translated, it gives CSARAPDRGQETQYF.

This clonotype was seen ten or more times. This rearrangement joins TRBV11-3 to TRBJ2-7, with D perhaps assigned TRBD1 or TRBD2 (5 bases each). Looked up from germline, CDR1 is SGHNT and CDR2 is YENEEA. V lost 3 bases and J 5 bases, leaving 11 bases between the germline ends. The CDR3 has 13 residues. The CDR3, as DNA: TGTGCCAGCAGCTTGGGGGAGACTAACGAGCAGTACTTC. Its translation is CASSLGETNEQYF.

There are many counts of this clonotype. CDR3: CASSPVGLILSNTEAFF. CDR3 nucleotides: TGTGCCAGCAGCCCCGTGGGATTGATTTTGTCGAACACTGAAGCTTTCTTT. The gene calls are TRBV3-1 and TRBJ1-1; the D is unclear. V shed 4 bases and J shed 1 base, with 19 bases lying between them. Germline CDR1 and CDR2: LGHDT and YNNKEL (reference sequence). The CDR3 runs to 17 residues.

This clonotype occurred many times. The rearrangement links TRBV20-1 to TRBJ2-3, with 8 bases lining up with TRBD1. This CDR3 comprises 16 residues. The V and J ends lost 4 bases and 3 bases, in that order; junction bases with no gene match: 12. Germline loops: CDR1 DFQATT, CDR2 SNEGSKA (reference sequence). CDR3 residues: CSATRLGQGETDTQYF. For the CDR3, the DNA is TGCAGTGCTACCCGACTTGGACAGGGTGAGACAGATACGCAGTATTTT.

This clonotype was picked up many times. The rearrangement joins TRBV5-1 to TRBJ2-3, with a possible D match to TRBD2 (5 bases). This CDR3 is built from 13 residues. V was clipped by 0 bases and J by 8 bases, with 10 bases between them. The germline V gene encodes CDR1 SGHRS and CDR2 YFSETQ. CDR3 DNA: TGCGCCAGCAGCTTGGGAGGGCGATCTACGCAGTATTTT. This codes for CASSLGGRSTQYF.

The CDR3 DNA follows: TGCAGCGTTGGTTTGACTAGCGGGAGAACAGATACGCAGTATTTT. It codes for CSVGLTSGRTDTQYF. The chain carries TRBV29-1 and TRBJ2-3; 12 bases agree with TRBD2. V shed 4 bases, J shed 3 bases, and the junction held 5 bases outside the gene matches. The CDR3 runs 15 residues. Germline values: CDR1 SQVTM, CDR2 ANQGSEA.

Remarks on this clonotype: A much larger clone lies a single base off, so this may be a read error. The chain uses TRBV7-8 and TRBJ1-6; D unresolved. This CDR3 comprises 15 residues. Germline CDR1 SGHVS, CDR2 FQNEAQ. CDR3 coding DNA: TGTGTCAGCAGCGGTTCTGTAGTCCGGGATTCACCCCTCCACTTT. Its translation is CVSSGSVVRDSPLHF.

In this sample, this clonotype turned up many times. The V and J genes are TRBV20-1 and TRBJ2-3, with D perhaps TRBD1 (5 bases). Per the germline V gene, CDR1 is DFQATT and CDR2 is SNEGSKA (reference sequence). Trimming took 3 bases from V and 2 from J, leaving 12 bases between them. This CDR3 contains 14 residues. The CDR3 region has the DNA TGCAGTGCTAGGGCTGGGGCCGACACAGATACGCAGTATTTT. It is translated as CSARAGADTDTQYF.